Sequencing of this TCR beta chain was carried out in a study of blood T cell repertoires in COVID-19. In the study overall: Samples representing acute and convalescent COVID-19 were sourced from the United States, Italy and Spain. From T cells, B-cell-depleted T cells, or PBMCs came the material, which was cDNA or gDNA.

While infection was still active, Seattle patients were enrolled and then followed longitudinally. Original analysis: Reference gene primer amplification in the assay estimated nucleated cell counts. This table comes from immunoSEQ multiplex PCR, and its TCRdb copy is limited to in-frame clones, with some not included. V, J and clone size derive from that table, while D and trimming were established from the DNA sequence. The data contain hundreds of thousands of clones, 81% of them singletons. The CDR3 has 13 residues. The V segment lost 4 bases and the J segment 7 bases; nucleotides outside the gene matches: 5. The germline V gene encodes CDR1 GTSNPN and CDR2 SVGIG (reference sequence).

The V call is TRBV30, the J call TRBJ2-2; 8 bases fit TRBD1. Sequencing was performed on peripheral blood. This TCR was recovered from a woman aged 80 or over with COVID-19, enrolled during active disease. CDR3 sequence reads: CAWTRQGYGELFF. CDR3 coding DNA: TGTGCCTGGACTCGACAGGGGTACGGGGAGCTGTTTTTT.